The T cell receptor (beta chain) described here comes from a study of human T cells and chemical hapten exposure. Study at large: Doses of diphenylcyclopropenone went to the patients' scalps weekly throughout the roughly 24-week study.

Whole-study results and caveats: With regard to DPC sensitization, TCRs above 1 in 1000 frequency did not change.

For the library, individual cDNA molecules each received unique molecular identifiers. Each CDR3 protein gets one entry after TCRdb re-called the RACE reads with MiXCR. The table records roughly 380,000 distinct CDR3 sequences, about 4.8% of them present only once. Time point described: patch test 1, 2 weeks after DPC sensitization. Treatment in this sample: therapeutic diphenylcyclopropenone sensitization with weekly scalp DPC. This clonotype was found many times. Its specificity is not known. Trimming cost V 4 bases and J 4 bases; bases outside gene matches: 5. CDR1 MNHEY and CDR2 SVGEGT come from the germline V gene. This CDR3 region has 15 residues.

The TCR was taken from a woman in her forties or fifties with alopecia areata. Some clones in this sample may be carry-over from other donors' samples. V gene TRBV6-2 or TRBV6-3 combines with J gene TRBJ1-5; 9 bases fit TRBD1. The specimen comprised whole blood, sampled in connection with sensitization to the hapten diphenylcyclopropenone (DPC). DNA for the CDR3: TGTGCCAGCAGTTCGGACAGGGGAAGAAATCAGCCCCAGCATTTT. It codes for CASSSDRGRNQPQHF.